This TCR beta chain was obtained from a study of molecular identifiers for immune sequencing clone quantification. V lost 4 bases and J 5 bases, leaving 21 bases between the germline ends. There are 16 residues in the CDR3. CDR1 LGHNA and CDR2 YSLEER come from the germline V gene. A word on this clonotype: A read error is possible here, since a much larger clone lies one base away. This likely comes from a read error, as the CDR3 has no conserved phenylalanine or tryptophan at its end.

Previously described methods and listed TCR primers produced bulk TCR libraries. TCRdb ran MiXCR on the PCR reads and lists one entry per CDR3 protein. The sample carries about 640,000 distinct CDR3 sequences, nearly 20% recorded once. The V call is TRBV4-3, the J call TRBJ2-7; D is possibly TRBD1 or TRBD2 (5 bases each). The sequenced sample consisted of naive CD8+ T cells from blood, with Jurkat cell RNA spiked in. Subset in this sample: FACS-sorted CD8+CD4-CCR7+CD45RA+ naive T cells. The sequence was collected from a human donor in good health. Some libraries in this study had Jurkat cell RNA spiked in. This chain's CDR3 is CASSPELQGQRNEQYL. The CDR3 nucleotides are TGCGCCAGCAGCCCAGAGCTGCAGGGCCAGCGGAACGAGCAGTACCTC.